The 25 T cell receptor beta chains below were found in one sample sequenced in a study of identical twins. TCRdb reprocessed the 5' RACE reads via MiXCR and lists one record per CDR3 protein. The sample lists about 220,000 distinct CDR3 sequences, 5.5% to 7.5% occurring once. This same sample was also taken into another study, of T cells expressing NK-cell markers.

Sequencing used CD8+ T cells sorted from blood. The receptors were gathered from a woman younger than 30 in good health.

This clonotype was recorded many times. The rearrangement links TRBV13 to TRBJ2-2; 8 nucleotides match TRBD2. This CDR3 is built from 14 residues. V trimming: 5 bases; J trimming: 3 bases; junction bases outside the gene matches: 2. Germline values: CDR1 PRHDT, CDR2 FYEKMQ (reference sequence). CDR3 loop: CASSPGRDTGELFF. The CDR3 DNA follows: TGTGCCAGCAGCCCCGGGAGGGACACCGGGGAGCTGTTTTTT. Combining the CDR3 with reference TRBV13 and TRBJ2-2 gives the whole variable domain AAGVIQSPRHLIKEKRETATLKCYPIPRHDTVYWYQQGPGQDPQFLISFYEKMQSDKGSIPDRFSAQQFSDYHSELNMSSLELGDSALYFCASSPGRDTGELFFGEGSRLTVL.

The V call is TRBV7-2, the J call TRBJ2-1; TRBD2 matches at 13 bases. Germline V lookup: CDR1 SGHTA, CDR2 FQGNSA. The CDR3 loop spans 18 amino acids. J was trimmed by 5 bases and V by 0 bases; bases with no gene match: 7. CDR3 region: CASSLAPPLAGGNNEQFF. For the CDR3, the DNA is TGTGCCAGCAGCTTAGCCCCTCCACTAGCGGGGGGGAACAATGAGCAGTTCTTC.

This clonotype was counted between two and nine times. The CDR3 nucleotides read TGTGCCAGCAGCTCGGACCGAGGGAATGAAAAACTGTTTTTT. As protein: CASSSDRGNEKLFF. This sequence joins TRBV7-9 and TRBJ1-4; D is unclear. Germline lookup yields CDR1 SEHNR and CDR2 FQNEAQ (reference sequence). Trimming shortened V by 4 bases and J by 5 bases, and 11 bases separated the two germline ends. The CDR3 is made up of 14 amino acids. Combining the CDR3 with reference TRBV7-9 and TRBJ1-4 gives the whole variable domain DTGVSQNPRHKITKRGQNVTFRCDPISEHNRLYWYRQTLGQGPEFLTYFQNEAQLEKSRLLSDRFSAERPKGSFSTLEIQRTEQGDSAMYLCASSSDRGNEKLFFGSGTQLSVL.

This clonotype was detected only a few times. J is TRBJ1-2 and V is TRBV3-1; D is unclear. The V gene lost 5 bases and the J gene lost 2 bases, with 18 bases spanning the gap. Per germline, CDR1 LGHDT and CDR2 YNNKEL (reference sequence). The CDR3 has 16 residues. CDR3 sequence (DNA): TGTGCCAGCAGCGAGCTCACCCACGGCCCCAACTATGGCTACACCTTC. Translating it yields CASSELTHGPNYGYTF. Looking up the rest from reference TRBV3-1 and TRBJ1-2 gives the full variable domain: DTAVSQTPKYLVTQMGNDKSIKCEQNLGHDTMYWYKQDSKKFLKIMFSYNNKELIINETVPNRFSPKSPDKAHLNLHINSLELGDSAVYFCASSELTHGPNYGYTFGSGTRLTVV.

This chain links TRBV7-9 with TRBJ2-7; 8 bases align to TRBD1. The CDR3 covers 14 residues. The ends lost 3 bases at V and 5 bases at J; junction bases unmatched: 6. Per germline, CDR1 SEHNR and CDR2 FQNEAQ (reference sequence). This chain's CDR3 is CASSFGPTGDEQYF. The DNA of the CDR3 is TGTGCCAGCAGCTTCGGGCCGACAGGGGACGAGCAGTACTTC.

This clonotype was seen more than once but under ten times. The CDR3 DNA follows: TGCGCCAGCAGCTCCGGGACTAGCGGCTTTGATACGCAGTATTTT. Translating gives CASSSGTSGFDTQYF. The chain links TRBV5-1 to TRBJ2-3, with 11 positions matching TRBD2. The germline CDR1 and CDR2 sequences are SGHRS and YFSETQ. The CDR3 is made up of 15 amino acids. Trimming took 3 bases from V and 6 from J; bases not matched to a gene: 6.

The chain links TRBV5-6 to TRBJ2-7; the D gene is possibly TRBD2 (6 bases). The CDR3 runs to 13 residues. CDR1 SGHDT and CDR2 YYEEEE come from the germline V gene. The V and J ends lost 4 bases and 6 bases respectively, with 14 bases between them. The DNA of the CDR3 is TGTGCCAGCAGCCCGGGACTGGCGAGCGAGCAGTACTTC. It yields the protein CASSPGLASEQYF.

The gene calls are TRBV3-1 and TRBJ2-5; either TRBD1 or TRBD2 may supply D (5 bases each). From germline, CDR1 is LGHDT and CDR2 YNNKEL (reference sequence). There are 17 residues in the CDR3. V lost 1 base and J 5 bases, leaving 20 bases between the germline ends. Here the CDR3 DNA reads TGTGCCAGCAGCCAAGGGTCTCGGGGACGGCCGCGGGAGACCCAGTACTTC. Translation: CASSQGSRGRPRETQYF.

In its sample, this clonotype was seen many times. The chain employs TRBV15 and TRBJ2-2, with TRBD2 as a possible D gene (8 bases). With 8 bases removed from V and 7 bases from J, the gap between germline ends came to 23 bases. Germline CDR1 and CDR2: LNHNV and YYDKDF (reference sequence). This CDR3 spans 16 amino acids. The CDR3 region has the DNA TGTGCCACCCAGGGGGTATCGGGAGGGCTGCACGGGGAGCTGTTTTTT. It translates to CATQGVSGGLHGELFF.

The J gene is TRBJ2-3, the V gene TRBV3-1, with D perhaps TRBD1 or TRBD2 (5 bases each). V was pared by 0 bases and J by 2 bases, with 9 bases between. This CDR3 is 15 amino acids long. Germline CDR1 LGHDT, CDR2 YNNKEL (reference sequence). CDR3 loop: CASSQDGTLTDTQYF. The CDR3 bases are TGTGCCAGCAGCCAAGATGGGACCCTCACAGATACGCAGTATTTT.

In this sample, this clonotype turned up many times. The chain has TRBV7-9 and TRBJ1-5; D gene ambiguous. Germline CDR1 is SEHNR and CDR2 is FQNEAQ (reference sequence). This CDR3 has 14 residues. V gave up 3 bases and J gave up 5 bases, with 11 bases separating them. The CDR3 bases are TGTGCCAGCAGCTTCCCCGGGCGAGATCAGCCCCAGCATTTT. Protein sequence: CASSFPGRDQPQHF. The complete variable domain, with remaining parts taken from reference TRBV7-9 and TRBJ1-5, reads DTGVSQNPRHKITKRGQNVTFRCDPISEHNRLYWYRQTLGQGPEFLTYFQNEAQLEKSRLLSDRFSAERPKGSFSTLEIQRTEQGDSAMYLCASSFPGRDQPQHFGDGTRLSIL.

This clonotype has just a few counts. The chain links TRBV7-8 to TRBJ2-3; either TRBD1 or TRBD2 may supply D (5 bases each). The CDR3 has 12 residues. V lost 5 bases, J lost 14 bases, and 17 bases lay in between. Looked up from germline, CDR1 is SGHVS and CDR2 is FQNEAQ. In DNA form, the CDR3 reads TGTGCCAGCAGCCTGGGACGCACGCGGGCGTATTTT. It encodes CASSLGRTRAYF.

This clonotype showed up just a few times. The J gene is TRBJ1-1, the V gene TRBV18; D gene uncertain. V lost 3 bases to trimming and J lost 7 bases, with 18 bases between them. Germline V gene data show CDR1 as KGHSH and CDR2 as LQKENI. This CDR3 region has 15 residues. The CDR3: CASSPTVPGEFEAFF. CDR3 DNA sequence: TGTGCCAGCTCACCTACCGTACCAGGAGAATTTGAAGCTTTCTTT.

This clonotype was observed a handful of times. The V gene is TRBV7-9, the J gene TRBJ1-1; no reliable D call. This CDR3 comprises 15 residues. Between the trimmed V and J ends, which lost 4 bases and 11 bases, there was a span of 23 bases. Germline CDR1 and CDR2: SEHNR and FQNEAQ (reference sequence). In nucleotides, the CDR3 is TGTGCCAGCAGCTCAATCCTGGTAACTCGGGGAATCGCTTTCTTT. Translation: CASSSILVTRGIAFF.

The CDR3 DNA reads as TGTGCCAGCAGTTGGACGGGCGGGGAGCTGTTTTTT. This encodes CASSWTGGELFF. The chain uses TRBV12-3 or TRBV12-4 and TRBJ2-2, with D unresolved. V lost 4 bases to trimming and J lost 7 bases, with 7 bases between them. This CDR3 region has 12 residues.

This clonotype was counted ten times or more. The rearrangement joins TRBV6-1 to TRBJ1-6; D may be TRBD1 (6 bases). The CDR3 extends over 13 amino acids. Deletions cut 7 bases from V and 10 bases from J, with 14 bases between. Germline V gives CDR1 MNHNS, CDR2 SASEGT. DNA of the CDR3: TGTGCCAGCACCAGGGGCGAAGGATCACCCCTCCACTTT. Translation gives CASTRGEGSPLHF.

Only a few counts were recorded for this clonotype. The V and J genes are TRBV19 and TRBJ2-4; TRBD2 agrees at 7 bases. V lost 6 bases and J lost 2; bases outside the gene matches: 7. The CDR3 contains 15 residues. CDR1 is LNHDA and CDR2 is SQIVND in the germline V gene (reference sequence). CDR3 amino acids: CASSAGESTKNIQYF. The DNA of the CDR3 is TGTGCCAGTAGCGCGGGAGAATCAACCAAAAACATTCAGTACTTC.

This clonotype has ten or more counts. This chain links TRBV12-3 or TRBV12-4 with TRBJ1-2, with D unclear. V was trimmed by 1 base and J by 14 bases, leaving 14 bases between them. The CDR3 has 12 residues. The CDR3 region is CASSLGFSLWTF. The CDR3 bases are TGTGCCAGCAGTTTAGGTTTCAGCCTCTGGACCTTC.

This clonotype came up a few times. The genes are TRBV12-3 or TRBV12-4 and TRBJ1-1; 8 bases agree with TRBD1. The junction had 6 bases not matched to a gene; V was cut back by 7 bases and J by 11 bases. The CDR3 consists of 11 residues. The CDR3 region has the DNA TGTGCCAGCACCCTGGACAGGGATGCTTTCTTT. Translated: CASTLDRDAFF.

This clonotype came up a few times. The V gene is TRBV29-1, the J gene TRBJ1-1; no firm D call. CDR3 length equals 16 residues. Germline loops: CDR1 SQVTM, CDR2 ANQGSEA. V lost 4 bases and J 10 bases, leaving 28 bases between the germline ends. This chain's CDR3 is CSVGGEDAILWVSAFF. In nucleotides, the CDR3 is TGCAGCGTTGGGGGAGAGGACGCAATATTATGGGTGTCAGCTTTCTTT. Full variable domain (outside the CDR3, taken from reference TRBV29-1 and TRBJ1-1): SAVISQKPSRDICQRGTSLTIQCQVDSQVTMMFWYRQQPGQSLTLIATANQGSEATYESGFVIDKFPISRPNLTFSTLTVSNMSPEDSSIYLCSVGGEDAILWVSAFFGQGTRLTVV.

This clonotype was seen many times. The CDR3 region has the DNA TGTGCCAGCAGCTTAAATCGTAGGGCTAGCGGTCACAATGAGCAGTTCTTC. Protein sequence: CASSLNRRASGHNEQFF. The chain carries TRBV7-8 and TRBJ2-1; TRBD2 matches 7 bases. The CDR3 consists of 17 residues. The trim removed 2 bases at V and 5 bases at J, leaving 12 bases unmatched. Germline V gene lookup returns CDR1 SGHVS and CDR2 FQNEAQ.

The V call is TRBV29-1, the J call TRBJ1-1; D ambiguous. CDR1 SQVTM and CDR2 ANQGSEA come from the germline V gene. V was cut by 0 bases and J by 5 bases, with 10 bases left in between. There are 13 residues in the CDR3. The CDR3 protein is CSVEDHPGTEAFF. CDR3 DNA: TGCAGCGTTGAAGATCACCCGGGGACTGAAGCTTTCTTT.

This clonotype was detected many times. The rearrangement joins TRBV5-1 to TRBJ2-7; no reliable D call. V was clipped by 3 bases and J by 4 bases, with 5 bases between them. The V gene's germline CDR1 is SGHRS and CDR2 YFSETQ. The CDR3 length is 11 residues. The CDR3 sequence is CASSSGYEQYF. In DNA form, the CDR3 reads TGCGCCAGCAGCTCTGGATACGAGCAGTACTTC.

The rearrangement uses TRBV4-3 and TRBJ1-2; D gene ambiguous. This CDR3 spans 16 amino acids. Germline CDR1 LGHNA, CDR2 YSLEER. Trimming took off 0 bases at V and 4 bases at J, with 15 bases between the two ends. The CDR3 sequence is CASSQDPVGASYGYTF. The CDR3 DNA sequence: TGCGCCAGCAGCCAAGATCCTGTGGGCGCTTCCTATGGCTACACCTTC.

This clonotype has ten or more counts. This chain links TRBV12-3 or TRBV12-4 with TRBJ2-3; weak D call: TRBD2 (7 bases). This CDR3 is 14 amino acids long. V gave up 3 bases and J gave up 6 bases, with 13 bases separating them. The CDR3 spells CASSFIGGPDTQYF. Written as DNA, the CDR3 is TGTGCCAGCAGTTTTATCGGGGGGCCTGATACGCAGTATTTT.